These 16 T cell receptor beta chains share one sample of origin, sequenced in a study of cytomegalovirus exposure and HLA in healthy donors. The primer mix had 60 Vbeta and 13 Jbeta primers. Libraries were prepared by immunoSEQ multiplex PCR; TCRdb keeps only in-frame clonotypes and omits some of them. Of fewer than 150,000 clones detected, 73% appear once; the ten largest clones hold around 14%. Sequencing used PBMCs. These receptors all come from a human donor in good health.

The chain recombines TRBV12-5 with TRBJ2-3; 13 bases match TRBD2. CDR3 length equals 19 residues. CDR1 is LGHNT, CDR2 FRNRAP, per germline. V lost 1 base to trimming and J lost 4 bases; unmatched junction nucleotides: 11. CDR3 sequence (DNA): TGTGCTAGTGGTTTGGCGCCGAGGGGACTAGCGGGAATCGCAGATACGCAGTATTTT. It specifies CASGLAPRGLAGIADTQYF.

The rearrangement links TRBV30 to TRBJ2-2; no definite D call. CDR3 size: 14 residues. Germline CDR1 GTSNPN, CDR2 SVGIG (reference sequence). Trimming removed 2 bases from V and 0 bases from J, with 7 bases in between. In DNA form, the CDR3 reads TGTGCCTGGAGTACAAATTCGAACACCGGGGAGCTGTTTTTT. Its translation: CAWSTNSNTGELFF.

The genes are TRBV11-2 and TRBJ2-3; weak D call: TRBD1 (6 bases). The V end was cut by 1 base, the J end by 0 bases, with 11 bases between. Germline CDR1 and CDR2: SGHAT and FQNNGV. The CDR3 has 16 residues. CDR3 bases: TGTGCCAGCAGCTTAGGACAGGACATAAGCACAGATACGCAGTATTTT. Translated, it gives CASSLGQDISTDTQYF.

CDR3: CASSVAGGPNTGELFF. The CDR3 DNA is TGTGCCAGCAGCGTAGCGGGAGGCCCGAACACCGGGGAGCTGTTTTTT. This chain joins TRBV9 and TRBJ2-2, with 7 positions matching TRBD2. Germline loops: CDR1 SGDLS, CDR2 YYNGEE. J gave up 0 bases and V 0 bases, and 2 bases lay outside the gene matches. The CDR3 extends over 16 amino acids.

The rearrangement links TRBV21-1 to TRBJ2-7; the table gives TRBD2 as D, unverified against the DNA. TRBV21-1 is listed as a pseudogene. The CDR3 runs to 16 residues. The CDR3 sequence: CASAAGGQSFSYEQYF. The CDR3 bases are TGTGCCAGCGCGGCGGGAGGACAGAGCTTCTCCTACGAGCAGTACTTC.

The chain joins TRBV7-3 to TRBJ1-5; D unresolved. This CDR3 contains 13 residues. The V gene lost 5 bases and the J gene lost 5 bases, with 10 bases spanning the gap. From germline, CDR1 is SGHTA and CDR2 FQGTGA. CDR3 nucleotide sequence: TGTGCCAGCAGCCTCGGTAGAGATCAGCCCCAGCATTTT. Translated: CASSLGRDQPQHF.

CDR3 sequence reads: CASREDRGWGGYTF. CDR3 in DNA: TGTGCCAGCAGAGAGGACAGGGGTTGGGGTGGCTACACCTTC. The chain carries TRBV6-1 and TRBJ1-2; 9 bases are a match to TRBD1. The CDR3 runs 14 residues. The V gene end was trimmed by 6 bases and the J gene end by 7 bases; junction bases not matched to a gene: 9. Germline CDR1 MNHNS, CDR2 SASEGT.

The genes are TRBV2 and TRBJ2-7; the match to TRBD1 covers 8 bases. This CDR3 has 15 residues. The V gene end was trimmed by 8 bases and the J gene end by 6 bases; junction bases not matched to a gene: 15. Germline assignment: CDR1 SNHLY and CDR2 FYNNEI. The CDR3 nucleotides are TGTGCCAGCCTCGAAACCCCAGGGGGCGAGGGCGAGCAGTACTTC. Its translation: CASLETPGGEGEQYF.

This chain links TRBV7-9 with TRBJ2-3, with TRBD2 matching over 11 bases. The CDR3 has 16 residues. Germline V gene lookup returns CDR1 SEHNR and CDR2 FQNEAQ (reference sequence). V lost 5 bases, J lost 1 base, and 5 bases stayed unmatched. CDR3 nucleotides: TGTGCCAGCAGCGCTGATAGCGGGGGGGGCACAGATACGCAGTATTTT. Residues: CASSADSGGGTDTQYF.

The CDR3 bases are TGTGCCAGCAGCTTAGGTGGGGGGGGCGAGCAGTACTTC. It codes for CASSLGGGGEQYF. The J gene is TRBJ2-7, the V gene TRBV7-6; 7 bases align to TRBD2. With 1 base clipped from V and 6 bases from J, the junction kept 3 bases outside the gene matches. The CDR3 loop spans 13 amino acids. CDR1 is SGHVS and CDR2 is FNYEAQ in the germline V gene.

Here the CDR3 reads CASSLGLAGALNEQFF. In DNA form, the CDR3 reads TGCGCCAGCAGCCTCGGACTAGCGGGAGCCCTCAATGAGCAGTTCTTC. This rearrangement joins TRBV5-1 to TRBJ2-1, with 13 bases matching TRBD2. The CDR3 sequence is 16 residues long. In germline, CDR1 is SGHRS, CDR2 YFSETQ. The J segment lost 6 bases and the V segment lost 4 bases, leaving 7 bases of the junction unmatched.

The V call is TRBV25-1, the J call TRBJ2-1; 8 nucleotides line up with TRBD2. Trimming took 4 bases from V and 8 from J; bases not matched to a gene: 7. From germline, CDR1 is MGHDK and CDR2 SYGVNS. This CDR3 has 14 amino acids. Here the CDR3 DNA reads TGTGCCAGCAGTGTCGGGGGGGGCGGCCATGAGCAGTTCTTC. The encoded protein is CASSVGGGGHEQFF.

The table lists this clone with a few counts. The chain recombines TRBV11-2 with TRBJ2-5; 7 nucleotides line up with TRBD1. In germline, CDR1 is SGHAT, CDR2 FQNNGV. The CDR3 has 16 amino acids. V lost 5 bases, J lost 3 bases, and 12 bases stayed unmatched. This chain's CDR3 is CASSPRLPDRKETQYF. DNA for the CDR3: TGTGCCAGCAGCCCTCGCCTCCCGGACAGGAAAGAGACCCAGTACTTC.

V usage is TRBV5-1 and J usage is TRBJ2-3; possibly TRBD1 for D (5 bases). Per the germline V gene, CDR1 is SGHRS and CDR2 is YFSETQ. V was cut by 4 bases and J by 2 bases, with 11 bases left in between. This CDR3 spans 14 amino acids. Here the CDR3 reads CASSPKTATDTQYF. CDR3 DNA sequence: TGCGCCAGCAGCCCCAAGACAGCCACAGATACGCAGTATTTT.

The chain couples TRBV4-1 to TRBJ1-2; D call uncertain. The V gene lost 0 bases and the J gene lost 3 bases, with 17 bases spanning the gap. This CDR3 has 17 residues. CDR1 is MGHRA, CDR2 YSYEKL, per germline. CDR3 loop: CASSQDMRAGAHYGYTF. CDR3 bases: TGCGCCAGCAGCCAAGATATGAGGGCAGGCGCCCACTATGGCTACACCTTC.

In this sample, this clone turned up a few times. This rearrangement joins TRBV10-1 to TRBJ1-4; D unresolved. V lost 2 bases and J 4 bases, leaving 8 bases between the germline ends. Per the germline V gene, CDR1 is WNHNN and CDR2 is SYGVQD (reference sequence). The CDR3 runs 14 residues. The CDR3 loop reads CASSEGQYNEKLFF. In DNA, the CDR3 is TGCGCCAGCAGTGAGGGGCAGTATAATGAAAAACTGTTTTTT.